Listed below are T cell receptor beta chains from one sample, sequenced in a study of cytomegalovirus exposure and HLA in healthy donors. Using immunoSEQ multiplex PCR, the repertoire was profiled, and TCRdb retains in-frame clones only, with some absent. In the table there are about 85,000 clones, 80% of which are singletons. Specimen: PBMCs. These receptors came from a man aged 45-65 years in good health and CMV-seropositive. CDR3s include the opening cysteine and the closing phenylalanine or tryptophan. A D gene is named only where the DNA matches it firmly. Clone size is not always given. Where it is, it says once, few, many or a class for expanded clones.

clone size,D gene,V gene,J gene,CDR3 protein,CDR3 DNA
-,-,TRBV11-3,TRBJ1-1,CASSLDAGGGRTEAFF,TGTGCCAGCAGCTTAGATGCAGGCGGGGGTCGCACTGAAGCTTTCTTT
-,TRBD2,TRBV7-2,TRBJ2-5,CASSAGLAVPQETQYF,TGTGCCAGCAGCGCCGGACTAGCGGTGCCGCAAGAGACCCAGTACTTC
-,-,TRBV4-2,TRBJ1-4,CASSQVGASGRNEKLFF,TGTGCCAGCAGCCAAGTAGGCGCGTCAGGGCGAAATGAAAAACTGTTTTTT
-,-,TRBV27,TRBJ2-6,CASSAVGTGANGLTF,TGTGCCAGCAGTGCCGTGGGGACTGGGGCCAACGGCCTGACTTTC
-,TRBD2,TRBV5-1,TRBJ2-3,CASSLTSGSTDTQYF,TGCGCCAGCAGCCTGACTAGCGGGAGCACAGATACGCAGTATTTT
-,-,TRBV29-1,TRBJ2-1,CSPLGLDNNEQFF,TGCAGCCCCCTGGGGCTAGATAACAATGAGCAGTTCTTC
-,-,TRBV19,TRBJ1-6,CATNGGVLNSPLHF,TGTGCCACCAACGGAGGGGTCCTTAATTCACCCCTCCACTTT
-,TRBD1,TRBV7-3,TRBJ2-7,CASTRDRFSYEQYF,TGTGCCAGCACCCGGGACAGGTTTTCCTACGAGCAGTACTTC
-,-,TRBV4-1,TRBJ1-5,CASSPIIASNQPQHF,TGCGCCAGCAGCCCGATCATAGCTAGCAATCAGCCCCAGCATTTT
-,TRBD1,TRBV5-1,TRBJ1-2,CASSLESAGGNYGYTF,TGCGCCAGCAGCTTGGAGAGCGCAGGGGGGAACTATGGCTACACCTTC
few,-,TRBV5-1,TRBJ1-1,CASSLDIGGTGTEAFF,TGCGCCAGCAGCTTGGATATAGGCGGCACGGGGACTGAAGCTTTCTTT
-,-,TRBV7-9,TRBJ2-5,CASSFSGETQYF,TGTGCCAGCAGCTTTTCGGGGGAGACCCAGTACTTC
-,TRBD1,TRBV14,TRBJ1-4,CASSPKQGAGEKLFF,TGTGCCAGCAGCCCCAAACAGGGGGCAGGAGAAAAACTGTTTTTT
few,-,TRBV13,TRBJ1-2,CASRFGRLGAGYTF,TGTGCCAGCCGCTTCGGCAGGTTGGGTGCAGGCTACACCTTC
-,TRBD2,TRBV7-9,TRBJ2-7,CASSARLAGSGEQYF,TGTGCCAGCAGCGCCAGACTAGCGGGATCGGGGGAGCAGTACTTC
-,-,TRBV5-4,TRBJ1-6,CASSLEGDSPLHF,TGTGCCAGCAGCTTGGAAGGGGATTCACCCCTCCACTTT
-,TRBD2,TRBV19,TRBJ2-3,CASSIGLPGLAGRHTQYF,TGTGCCAGTAGTATAGGTCTACCGGGACTAGCGGGACGACATACGCAGTATTTT
-,-,TRBV5-4,TRBJ2-4,CASTNGARGGDLAKNIQYF,TGTGCCAGCACCAATGGGGCCAGAGGGGGAGATCTAGCCAAAAACATTCAGTACTTC
-,-,TRBV5-5,TRBJ2-7,CASSSAEGPYYEQYF,TGTGCCAGCAGCTCCGCCGAGGGCCCCTACTACGAGCAGTACTTC
-,TRBD2,TRBV4-1,TRBJ2-5,CASSQEGLARETQYF,TGCGCCAGCAGCCAAGAGGGACTAGCGAGGGAGACCCAGTACTTC
-,TRBD1,TRBV28,TRBJ1-2,CASRSDRGRGDYGYTF,TGTGCCAGCAGGTCTGACAGGGGGCGAGGGGACTATGGCTACACCTTC
-,-,TRBV2,TRBJ1-2,CAGRGGRYNYGYTF,TGTGCCGGCCGGGGAGGACGGTATAACTATGGCTACACCTTC
-,TRBD1,TRBV18,TRBJ2-1,CASSPGTGNSYNEQFF,TGTGCCAGCTCACCGGGGACAGGGAACTCCTACAATGAGCAGTTCTTC
few,-,TRBV6-8,TRBJ1-2,CASSETAGQKRYTF,TGTGCCAGCAGTGAAACGGCAGGTCAGAAACGCTACACCTTC
few,TRBD2,TRBV2,TRBJ2-1,CASSEARGLAGPSSYNEQFF,TGTGCCAGCAGTGAAGCGCGGGGACTAGCGGGACCCAGCTCCTACAATGAGCAGTTCTTC
-,-,TRBV7-9,TRBJ2-6,CSSSLAYSGANVLTF,TGTTCCAGCAGCTTAGCATACTCTGGGGCCAACGTCCTGACTTTC
-,TRBD2,TRBV19,TRBJ2-2,CASSFPAGGSGELFF,TGTGCCAGTAGTTTCCCAGCGGGAGGATCCGGGGAGCTGTTTTTT
-,TRBD1,TRBV29-1,TRBJ1-1,CSVVAGRGLTEAFF,TGCAGCGTTGTCGCAGGCAGGGGGCTTACTGAAGCTTTCTTT
once,-,TRBV29-1,TRBJ2-3,CSVEGGDPSDTQYF,TGCAGCGTGGAAGGGGGAGACCCATCAGATACGCAGTATTTT
once,-,TRBV5-6,TRBJ2-4,CASSIATGWIDKNIQYF,TGTGCCAGCAGCATAGCTACAGGGTGGATAGACAAAAACATTCAGTACTTC
-,-,TRBV30,TRBJ2-6,CAWSAGYLNVLTF,TGTGCCTGGAGTGCGGGTTACCTCAACGTCCTGACTTTC
-,-,TRBV9,TRBJ1-1,CASSALPRYEAFF,TGTGCCAGCAGCGCCCTACCTAGGTATGAAGCTTTCTTT
-,TRBD1,TRBV19,TRBJ1-3,CASSGTVDSGNTIYF,TGTGCCAGTAGCGGGACAGTCGACTCTGGAAACACCATATATTTT
-,-,TRBV7-7,TRBJ2-1,CASSPSGTGSNEQFF,TGTGCCAGCAGCCCCAGCGGTACCGGCAGCAATGAGCAGTTCTTC
-,TRBD1,TRBV6-1,TRBJ2-7,CASSLGTGSLEQYF,TGTGCCAGCAGTCTTGGGACAGGAAGTCTCGAGCAGTACTTC
-,TRBD2,TRBV30,TRBJ2-3,CAWSTRGGSSTDTQYF,TGTGCCTGGAGTACCCGGGGGGGGTCTAGCACAGATACGCAGTATTTT
-,-,TRBV9,TRBJ2-2,CASTPRTNTGELFF,TGTGCCAGCACGCCCAGGACGAACACCGGGGAGCTGTTTTTT
-,-,TRBV30,TRBJ2-5,CAWSRHLEGAETQYF,TGTGCCTGGAGTCGTCATTTGGAGGGGGCAGAGACCCAGTACTTC
-,TRBD2,TRBV14,TRBJ2-1,CASSPLGLAGGQGDNEQFF,TGTGCCAGCAGCCCTTTAGGACTAGCGGGAGGGCAAGGGGACAATGAGCAGTTCTTC